These 26 T cell receptor beta chains were sequenced from one sample in a study of tumor and adjacent non-tumor tissue in lung cancer. Three rounds of nested PCR, following a modified ARM-PCR protocol, produced the TCRbeta library. TCRdb reprocessed the multiplex PCR reads via MiXCR and lists one record per CDR3 protein. The repertoire holds about 67,000 distinct CDR3 sequences, with under 80% as singletons. No cell sorting was done before RNA was extracted from the tissue. The normal lung tissue was taken more than 3 cm from the tumor edge. Specimen: distant non-tumor lung tissue. These receptors originate from a man in his sixties with non-small cell lung cancer.

Regarding this clonotype: A much larger clone lies a single base off, so this may be a read error. V and J are TRBV7-8 and TRBJ2-7; 8 bases fit TRBD2. CDR3 size: 14 residues. Germline values: CDR1 SGHVS, CDR2 FQNEAQ. The CDR3 reads CASNLIAGTYEQYF. The CDR3 DNA reads TGTGCCAGCAACTTAATAGCGGGGACGTACGAGCAGTACTTC.

Remarks on this clonotype: A junction end diverges from the germline sequence, so it may reflect a read error. In DNA, the CDR3 is TGTAGCGTTGCGCAGTCGAACTATGGTTACACCTTC. This sequence encodes CSVAQSNYGYTF. J is TRBJ1-2 and V is TRBV29-1; D is unresolved. Germline V gives CDR1 SQVTM, CDR2 ANQGSEA. This CDR3 has 12 residues.

Remarks on this clonotype: A much larger clone lies a single base off, so this may be a read error. V is TRBV7-9 and J is TRBJ2-1, with 14 nucleotides matching TRBD2. V lost 7 bases to trimming and J lost 4 bases; unmatched junction nucleotides: 15. The CDR3 has 19 residues. The germline gives CDR1 SEHNR, CDR2 FQNEAQ (reference sequence). CDR3: CASISAGTSGRGLYNEQFF. The CDR3 region has the DNA TGTGCCAGCATCTCAGCCGGGACTAGCGGGAGAGGGTTGTACAATGAGCAGTTCTTC.

As for this clonotype: A much larger clone differs from this one at a single base, so this may be a read error. The J gene is TRBJ1-1, the V gene TRBV20-1; no firm D call. Between the trimmed V and J ends, which lost 0 bases and 5 bases, there was a span of 4 bases. This CDR3 contains 11 residues. Germline-derived CDR1 and CDR2 are DFQATT and SNEGSKA (reference sequence). CDR3 nucleotides: TGCAGTGCTAGAGAGAGGACTGAAGCTTTCTTT. Its protein product is CSARERTEAFF.

A single count supports this clonotype. Compared with germline, one end of the junction differs, possibly owing to a read error. The chain couples TRBV20-1 to TRBJ2-3, with 15 nucleotides matching TRBD2. Germline values: CDR1 DFQATT, CDR2 SNEGSKA (reference sequence). The CDR3 covers 16 residues. DNA of the CDR3: TGCAGTGTTACCTTGGGACTAGCGGGGGGTGGAGATACGCAGTACTTT. Amino acid sequence: CSVTLGLAGGGDTQYF.

On this clonotype itself: It may be a read error: a sequence one base away is much more abundant. The chain uses TRBV28 and TRBJ2-3; D ambiguous. Trimming pared 7 bases from V and 0 bases from J, leaving 8 bases between. Germline CDR1 MDHEN, CDR2 SYDVKM. The CDR3 runs to 13 residues. In DNA, the CDR3 is TGTGCCAGCATCCAAAGTAGCACAGATACGCAGTATTTT. It translates to CASIQSSTDTQYF.

Concerning this clonotype itself: This may arise from a read error, as a much more abundant clone is one base away. This sequence joins TRBV5-1 and TRBJ1-1, with TRBD1 as a possible D gene (5 bases). The CDR3 has 11 residues. Per germline, CDR1 SGHRS and CDR2 YFSETQ. Trimming removed 6 bases from V and 6 bases from J, with 9 bases in between. Here the CDR3 reads CASNRGSEAFF. In DNA form, the CDR3 reads TGCGCCAGCAATCGGGGCTCTGAAGCTTTCTTT.

A note on this clonotype: This may come from a read error, since a much larger clone is one base off. V is TRBV11-2 and J is TRBJ2-5; D uncertain. CDR3 size: 12 residues. Trimming removed 1 base from V and 5 bases from J, with 5 bases in between. Germline V gene lookup returns CDR1 SGHAT and CDR2 FQNNGV. The CDR3 loop is CASSLVCETQYF. CDR3 sequence (DNA): TGTGCCAGCAGCTTAGTGTGTGAGACCCAGTACTTC.

Points on this clonotype: Compared with germline, one end of the junction differs, possibly owing to a read error. The chain employs TRBV7-2 and TRBJ2-5, with D uncertain. CDR3 length equals 11 residues. Germline V lookup: CDR1 SGHTA, CDR2 FQGNSA. The CDR3 loop reads CAGSSQETQYF. Here the CDR3 DNA reads TGTGCCGGCAGTTCCCAAGAGACCCAGTACTTC.

As to this clonotype: The germline gene is not matched at one end of the junction; a read error may be the cause. The J gene is TRBJ2-3, the V gene TRBV7-9; D is ambiguous. The CDR3 spans 15 residues. Germline V gives CDR1 SEHNR, CDR2 FQNEAQ (reference sequence). The CDR3 coding sequence is TGTGCCAGCAACCCAACGTCAAGTAGGGCAGATACGCGGTATTTT. It yields the protein CASNPTSSRADTRYF.

Turning to this clonotype: One junction end does not reproduce the germline sequence, and a read error may be involved. The chain is built from TRBV29-1 and TRBJ2-7; the D gene is possibly TRBD2 (6 bases). The germline V gene encodes CDR1 SQVTM and CDR2 ANQGSEA. The CDR3 is made up of 14 amino acids. The CDR3 loop is CSVEDRRTIYEQYF. DNA for the CDR3: TGCAGTGTTGAAGATAGGAGGACTATTTACGAGCAGTACTTC.

Remarks on this clonotype: The CDR3 carries no conserved terminal phenylalanine or tryptophan, so it likely arises from a read error. The V gene is TRBV12-3 or TRBV12-4, the J gene TRBJ2-7; no clear D. The CDR3 length is 13 residues. Here the CDR3 DNA reads TGTACCAGCAGTGACCAATATGACTACGAGCAGTACCTC. It codes for CTSSDQYDYEQYL.

As for this clonotype: With a much larger clone just one base away, this may be a read error. This chain links TRBV7-9 with TRBJ1-1; possible D gene TRBD1, 5 bases. Germline values: CDR1 SEHNR, CDR2 FQNEAQ (reference sequence). The CDR3 sequence is 12 residues long. This CDR3 reads CATSWGGTEAFF. The CDR3 coding sequence is TGTGCCACCAGCTGGGGGGGAACTGAAGCTTTCTTT.

This clonotype showed up just once. A junction end diverges from the germline sequence, so it may reflect a read error. V usage is TRBV7-9 and J usage is TRBJ2-3; 14 positions match TRBD2. From germline, CDR1 is SEHNR and CDR2 FQNEAQ (reference sequence). The CDR3 spans 17 residues. Here the CDR3 reads CASSLWWTSGRTVTQYF. As DNA, the CDR3 is TGTGCCAGTAGCTTATGGTGGACTAGCGGGAGGACAGTTACGCAGTATTTT.

For this clonotype: The conserved final phenylalanine or tryptophan is absent from the CDR3, which likely points to a read error. No DNA is shown, since the ends of the CDR3 on it are uncertain; the CDR3 is the one TCRdb lists. This chain joins TRBV29-1 and TRBJ2-7; the listed D gene, TRBD1, was not tested against the DNA. The CDR3 region is 13 residues in length, termini included. The germline V gene has CDR1 SQVTM and CDR2 ANQGSEA. This CDR3 is CSVVRDSSCEHYL.

In regard to this clonotype: The junction and the germline gene differ at one end; a read error may be behind it. This sequence joins TRBV7-9 and TRBJ1-1, with D maybe TRBD1 (5 bases). CDR1 is SEHNR, CDR2 FQNEAQ, per germline (reference sequence). The CDR3 has 16 amino acids. The CDR3 loop reads CVSSPIRAGLGTEAFF. The DNA of the CDR3 is TGTGTCAGCAGCCCCATCCGGGCGGGGCTGGGAACTGAAGCTTTCTTT.

Concerning this clonotype itself: A much more abundant neighbour one base away suggests this may be a read error. This chain uses TRBV7-9 with TRBJ2-5; weak D call: TRBD2 (5 bases). Trimming took off 5 bases at V and 5 bases at J, with 21 bases between the two ends. Germline-derived CDR1 and CDR2 are SEHNR and FQNEAQ (reference sequence). The length of the CDR3 is 16 residues. DNA of the CDR3: TGTGCCAGCAGCCCTAGCCCCATTGCCGGGATTGAGACCCAGTACTTC. This translates into CASSPSPIAGIETQYF.

By proportion, this clonotype is large. The chain carries TRBV4-1 and TRBJ2-1; no definite D call. V gave up 1 base and J gave up 4 bases, with 2 bases separating them. Looked up from germline, CDR1 is MGHRA and CDR2 is YSYEKL. The length of the CDR3 is 12 residues. CDR3: CASSQGYNEQFF. The CDR3 DNA is TGCGCCAGCAGCCAAGGGTACAATGAGCAGTTCTTC.

In this sample, this clonotype turned up many times. The chain uses TRBV20-1 and TRBJ2-7, with D tentatively TRBD1 (6 bases). Deletions cut 5 bases from V and 2 bases from J, with 19 bases between. This CDR3 has 15 residues. Germline lookup yields CDR1 DFQATT and CDR2 SNEGSKA (reference sequence). This CDR3 is CSAPPGSGTPYEQYF. CDR3 nucleotides: TGCAGTGCTCCTCCGGGATCCGGGACACCCTACGAGCAGTACTTC.

This sequence joins TRBV20-1 and TRBJ1-1, with D possibly being TRBD1 (6 bases). The CDR3 sequence is 12 residues long. Germline CDR1 reads DFQATT; CDR2 reads SNEGSKA (reference sequence). V lost 6 bases and J 7 bases, leaving 15 bases between the germline ends. The CDR3 DNA is TGCAGTGCCGAGTCGAGGGGGAATGAAGCTTTCTTT. It encodes CSAESRGNEAFF.

In the case of this clonotype: The conserved final phenylalanine or tryptophan is absent from the CDR3, which likely points to a read error. The rearrangement joins TRBV6-5 to TRBJ1-2; 7 nucleotides line up with TRBD1. Germline trimming cut 5 bases from V and 3 bases from J; bases unmatched to any gene: 9. Germline CDR1 MNHEY, CDR2 SVGAGI. CDR3 size: 15 residues. CDR3 nucleotides: TGTGCCAGCAGTCGACAGGGTGGGAATGACTATGGCTACACCATA. Amino acid sequence: CASSRQGGNDYGYTI.

The chain is built from TRBV6-1 and TRBJ2-1, with D perhaps TRBD2 (5 bases). V was trimmed by 4 bases and J by 10 bases, leaving 20 bases between them. The CDR3 covers 15 residues. From germline, CDR1 is MNHNS and CDR2 SASEGT. The CDR3 nucleotides are TGTGCCAGCAGTGGAGCGGCGTCCGCGTATAACGAGCAGTTCTTC. Protein product: CASSGAASAYNEQFF.

J is TRBJ2-1 and V is TRBV29-1, with D tentatively TRBD2 (5 bases). The CDR3 extends over 14 amino acids. Trimming took 7 bases from V and 3 from J, leaving 16 bases between them. Germline CDR1 SQVTM, CDR2 ANQGSEA. This chain's CDR3 is CSAPGLADYNEQFF. CDR3 sequence (DNA): TGCAGCGCCCCGGGATTAGCAGACTACAATGAGCAGTTCTTC.

The chain links TRBV11-1 to TRBJ2-1, with TRBD2 matching 9 bases. The CDR3 consists of 16 residues. Germline V gives CDR1 SGHAT, CDR2 FQDESV (reference sequence). The V and J ends lost 6 bases and 5 bases, in that order; junction bases with no gene match: 11. Here the CDR3 reads CASSSGARGGHNEQFF. The CDR3 nucleotides are TGTGCCAGCAGTTCAGGGGCGCGGGGGGGACACAATGAGCAGTTCTTC.

With respect to this clonotype: A read error may account for a junction end that differs from germline. V is TRBV2 and J is TRBJ2-3; possible D gene TRBD1, 6 bases. This CDR3 contains 12 residues. Germline CDR1 is SNHLY and CDR2 is FYNNEI. The CDR3 spells CTSSGQGGTRYF. CDR3 coding DNA: TGTACCAGCAGTGGCCAGGGTGGGACACGGTATTTT.

Concerning this clonotype itself: At one end, the junction sequence differs from germline, possibly due to a read error. The genes are TRBV12-3 or TRBV12-4 and TRBJ2-7; weak D call: TRBD2 (5 bases). This CDR3 is built from 14 residues. The CDR3 reads CASSFFGSSYKQYF. In DNA, the CDR3 is TGTGCCAGTAGTTTTTTTGGGAGCTCCTACAAGCAGTACTTC.